Sequencing of this T cell receptor (beta chain) was carried out in a study of control samples from healthy donors and cancer patients. Here immunoSEQ multiplex PCR was the method, and the copy in TCRdb shows in-frame clones only, minus some. The sample records 150,000 to 200,000 clones, roughly 90% being singletons. The germline gives CDR1 MNHEY, CDR2 SMNVEV (reference sequence). Trimming removed 7 bases at V and 1 base at J, with 15 bases between. This CDR3 is 15 amino acids long. This chain links TRBV27 with TRBJ2-3, with a weak D call TRBD2 (6 bases). The receptor was derived from a woman in her forties or fifties in good health. What was sequenced was blood. Here the CDR3 reads CASKERERGTDTQYF. The CDR3 DNA reads as TGTGCCAGCAAGGAACGGGAGCGGGGCACAGATACGCAGTATTTT.